This T cell receptor (beta chain) comes out of a study of blood T cell repertoires in COVID-19. About the research overall: Sites in the United States, Italy and Spain provided acute and convalescent COVID-19 samples. T cells, B-cell-depleted T cells, or PBMCs provided the cDNA or gDNA that served as material.

Note on this clone: This sample includes further DNA sequences coding for the same CDR3.

Per the study methods: Estimated nucleated cell counts came from reference gene primer amplification. Assay: immunoSEQ multiplex PCR; the TCRdb copy retains only in-frame clones and omits some. V and J calls and clone size are copied from that table; D and trimming were computed from the DNA. The sample contains about 82,000 clones, about 86% of which appear only once. The source of this sequence is an older woman with acute or convalescent COVID-19. Sequenced material: peripheral blood.

The CDR3 region has the DNA TGTGCCAGTTCCGAGGGGGTCTATGGCTACACCTTC. It yields the protein CASSEGVYGYTF. This chain links TRBV19 with TRBJ1-2, with a tentative D call TRBD1 (6 bases). The CDR3 is 12 residues long. Trimming stripped 8 bases from V and 4 bases from J, with 11 bases between. The V gene's germline CDR1 is LNHDA and CDR2 SQIVND (reference sequence).